Listed below are T cell receptor beta chains from one sample, sequenced in a study of neurological immune-mediated disorders. One entry per CDR3 protein, called by TCRdb with MiXCR from the 5' RACE reads. The table shows roughly 53,000 distinct CDR3 sequences, with 6.5% to 8.5% occurring only once. What was sequenced was PBMCs. The receptors derive from a middle-aged woman in good health. The CDR3 runs from the conserved cysteine through the conserved F or W. The order of the fields is V gene, D gene, clone size, CDR3 length, J gene, CDR3 protein, CDR3 DNA. A D gene is named only where the DNA matches it firmly. Clone size is not always given. Where it is, it says once, few, many or a class for expanded clones.

v_call: TRBV7-2
d_call: TRBD1
clone_size: many
cdr3_length: 16
j_call: TRBJ1-5
cdr3_aa: CASSGQGAWSNQPQHF
cdr3_nt: TGTGCCAGCAGCGGTCAGGGGGCTTGGAGCAATCAGCCCCAGCATTTT

v_call: TRBV7-3
d_call: NA
clone_size: many
cdr3_length: 15
j_call: TRBJ2-7
cdr3_aa: CASSLTAGEAYEQYF
cdr3_nt: TGTGCCAGCAGCTTAACAGCCGGGGAGGCCTACGAGCAGTACTTC

v_call: TRBV7-9
d_call: TRBD1
clone_size: many
cdr3_length: 17
j_call: TRBJ2-7
cdr3_aa: CASSLDRTDRVPYEQYF
cdr3_nt: TGTGCCAGCAGCTTAGATCGTACGGACAGGGTACCCTACGAGCAGTACTTC

v_call: TRBV7-9
d_call: NA
clone_size: many
cdr3_length: 13
j_call: TRBJ1-6
cdr3_aa: CASSSDTDSPLHF
cdr3_nt: TGTGCCAGCAGCTCGGATACTGATTCACCCCTCCACTTT

v_call: TRBV4-1
d_call: NA
clone_size: many
cdr3_length: 15
j_call: TRBJ1-2
cdr3_aa: CASSQVPGAGLGYTF
cdr3_nt: TGCGCCAGCAGCCAAGTTCCGGGGGCGGGTTTAGGCTACACCTTC

v_call: TRBV7-2
d_call: TRBD1
clone_size: many
cdr3_length: 13
j_call: TRBJ1-2
cdr3_aa: CASSWDREDGYTF
cdr3_nt: TGTGCCAGCAGCTGGGACAGGGAGGATGGCTACACCTTC

v_call: TRBV14
d_call: NA
clone_size: many
cdr3_length: 18
j_call: TRBJ1-1
cdr3_aa: CASSQDDGPGVMNTEAFF
cdr3_nt: TGTGCCAGCAGCCAAGATGACGGGCCAGGGGTCATGAACACTGAAGCTTTCTTT

v_call: TRBV20-1
d_call: TRBD2
clone_size: many
cdr3_length: 14
j_call: TRBJ2-1
cdr3_aa: CSARPGLASFEQFF
cdr3_nt: TGCAGTGCTAGACCGGGACTAGCTTCATTTGAGCAGTTCTTC

v_call: TRBV6-1
d_call: NA
clone_size: many
cdr3_length: 11
j_call: TRBJ1-1
cdr3_aa: CAIIPNTEAFF
cdr3_nt: TGTGCCATAATACCGAACACTGAAGCTTTCTTT

v_call: TRBV5-5
d_call: TRBD2
clone_size: many
cdr3_length: 17
j_call: TRBJ2-7
cdr3_aa: CASSLRGGSADSYEQYF
cdr3_nt: TGTGCCAGCAGCTTGCGGGGGGGATCAGCCGACTCCTACGAGCAGTACTTC

v_call: TRBV20-1
d_call: TRBD1
clone_size: many
cdr3_length: 13
j_call: TRBJ2-1
cdr3_aa: CSVLTGVYNEQFF
cdr3_nt: TGCAGTGTCCTGACAGGGGTTTACAATGAGCAGTTCTTC

v_call: TRBV12-3/TRBV12-4
d_call: NA
clone_size: many
cdr3_length: 16
j_call: TRBJ1-5
cdr3_aa: CASSLARRDSNQPQHF
cdr3_nt: TGTGCCAGCAGTTTAGCGCGAAGGGATAGCAATCAGCCCCAGCATTTT

v_call: TRBV7-3
d_call: NA
clone_size: many
cdr3_length: 15
j_call: TRBJ1-2
cdr3_aa: CASSFRAGDNYGYTF
cdr3_nt: TGTGCCAGCAGCTTCAGGGCAGGGGATAACTATGGCTACACCTTC

v_call: TRBV18
d_call: NA
clone_size: many
cdr3_length: 15
j_call: TRBJ2-4
cdr3_aa: CASSPPTGRRNIQYF
cdr3_nt: TGTGCCAGCTCACCACCGACGGGGAGGAGAAACATTCAGTACTTC

v_call: TRBV20-1
d_call: NA
clone_size: few
cdr3_length: 14
j_call: TRBJ2-1
cdr3_aa: CSASKDSSYNEQFF
cdr3_nt: TGCAGTGCTAGTAAGGACTCCTCCTACAATGAGCAGTTCTTC

v_call: TRBV9
d_call: NA
clone_size: NA
cdr3_length: 13
j_call: TRBJ1-1
cdr3_aa: CASSHKGTTEAFF
cdr3_nt: TGTGCCAGCAGCCATAAGGGGACCACTGAAGCTTTCTTT

v_call: TRBV10-3
d_call: TRBD1
clone_size: many
cdr3_length: 11
j_call: TRBJ1-2
cdr3_aa: CATLTGVDYTF
cdr3_nt: TGTGCCACCCTGACAGGGGTGGACTACACCTTC

v_call: TRBV9
d_call: NA
clone_size: many
cdr3_length: 14
j_call: TRBJ2-3
cdr3_aa: CASSPSSRTDTQYF
cdr3_nt: TGTGCCAGCAGCCCGAGCTCCAGGACAGATACGCAGTATTTT

v_call: TRBV5-1
d_call: NA
clone_size: many
cdr3_length: 14
j_call: TRBJ1-4
cdr3_aa: CASSMTRANEKLFF
cdr3_nt: TGCGCCAGCAGCATGACCAGGGCTAATGAAAAACTGTTTTTT

v_call: TRBV6-6
d_call: TRBD2
clone_size: many
cdr3_length: 15
j_call: TRBJ2-7
cdr3_aa: CASSKETSGYYEQYF
cdr3_nt: TGTGCCAGCAGTAAAGAGACTAGCGGATACTACGAGCAGTACTTC

v_call: TRBV12-3/TRBV12-4
d_call: NA
clone_size: many
cdr3_length: 15
j_call: TRBJ1-2
cdr3_aa: CASTQALNPTLDYTF
cdr3_nt: TGTGCCAGCACCCAGGCCCTGAATCCTACCCTAGACTACACCTTC

v_call: TRBV6-5
d_call: NA
clone_size: many
cdr3_length: 14
j_call: TRBJ2-4
cdr3_aa: CASCPEGPGNIQYF
cdr3_nt: TGTGCCAGCTGTCCAGAGGGGCCTGGAAACATTCAGTACTTC

v_call: TRBV12-3/TRBV12-4
d_call: TRBD1
clone_size: many
cdr3_length: 14
j_call: TRBJ1-2
cdr3_aa: CASRPDRGFYGYTF
cdr3_nt: TGTGCCAGCAGACCCGACAGGGGATTCTATGGCTACACCTTC

v_call: TRBV5-1
d_call: NA
clone_size: many
cdr3_length: 16
j_call: TRBJ1-4
cdr3_aa: CASSLGLGGRGEKLFF
cdr3_nt: TGCGCCAGCAGCTTGGGCCTTGGAGGGCGCGGAGAAAAACTGTTTTTT

v_call: TRBV7-2
d_call: NA
clone_size: few
cdr3_length: 16
j_call: TRBJ2-5
cdr3_aa: CASSLSRRAFSETQYF
cdr3_nt: TGTGCCAGCAGCTTATCGAGGCGGGCGTTTTCTGAGACCCAGTACTTC

v_call: TRBV24-1
d_call: NA
clone_size: many
cdr3_length: 14
j_call: TRBJ2-5
cdr3_aa: CATSDFGPAETQYF
cdr3_nt: TGTGCCACCAGTGATTTTGGACCAGCGGAGACCCAGTACTTC

v_call: TRBV7-2
d_call: TRBD1
clone_size: many
cdr3_length: 14
j_call: TRBJ2-7
cdr3_aa: CASSSGTVSYEQYF
cdr3_nt: TGTGCCAGCAGCTCCGGGACAGTATCCTACGAGCAGTACTTC

v_call: TRBV7-2
d_call: NA
clone_size: NA
cdr3_length: 15
j_call: TRBJ2-2
cdr3_aa: CASSSYTANTGELFF
cdr3_nt: TGTGCCAGCAGCTCGTACACTGCGAACACCGGGGAGCTGTTTTTT

v_call: TRBV6-2/TRBV6-3
d_call: TRBD1
clone_size: many
cdr3_length: 14
j_call: TRBJ2-7
cdr3_aa: CASTRTGIAYEQYF
cdr3_nt: TGTGCCAGCACCAGGACAGGGATTGCCTACGAGCAGTACTTC